Below are 8 T cell receptor beta chains sequenced from a single sample in a study of cytomegalovirus exposure and HLA in healthy donors. This PCR relied on a set of 60 Vbeta primers and 13 Jbeta primers. Libraries were prepared by immunoSEQ multiplex PCR; TCRdb keeps only in-frame clonotypes and omits some of them. The sample has under 150,000 clones; over 75% are singletons. What was sequenced was PBMCs. These receptors all come from a woman in her forties in good health and CMV-seropositive.

V is TRBV7-3 and J is TRBJ2-3; 8 bases are shared with TRBD2. There are 14 residues in the CDR3. Germline-derived CDR1 and CDR2 are SGHTA and FQGTGA. V shed 1 base, J shed 4 bases, and the junction held 1 base outside the gene matches. The CDR3 DNA sequence: TGTGCCAGCAGCTTAAACGGGAGGGCAGATACGCAGTATTTT. Protein product: CASSLNGRADTQYF.

The gene calls are TRBV27 and TRBJ2-7; a possible D gene is TRBD2 (5 bases). The CDR3 extends over 15 amino acids. Germline V gives CDR1 MNHEY, CDR2 SMNVEV (reference sequence). V lost 3 bases to trimming and J lost 0 bases, with 12 bases between them. CDR3 sequence (DNA): TGTGCCAGCAGTTTGGGAGCAGGAGCCTCCTACGAGCAGTACTTC. As protein: CASSLGAGASYEQYF.

CDR3: CASSLKAGGYNEQFF. CDR3 sequence (DNA): TGTGCCAGCAGCTTAAAGGCGGGCGGATACAATGAGCAGTTCTTC. The gene calls are TRBV7-3 and TRBJ2-1; perhaps TRBD2 as D (5 bases). Trimming took off 1 base at V and 4 bases at J, with 11 bases between the two ends. This CDR3 has 15 residues. Per germline, CDR1 SGHTA and CDR2 FQGTGA. The entire variable domain, with the rest obtained from reference TRBV7-3 and TRBJ2-1, is as follows: GAGVSQTPSNKVTEKGKYVELRCDPISGHTALYWYRQSLGQGPEFLIYFQGTGAADDSGLPNDRFFAVRPEGSVSTLKIQRTERGDSAVYLCASSLKAGGYNEQFFGPGTRLTVL.

This chain connects TRBV27 to TRBJ2-1, with D possibly matching TRBD1 (6 bases). With 0 bases removed from V and 6 bases from J, the gap between germline ends came to 6 bases. The V gene's germline CDR1 is MNHEY and CDR2 SMNVEV (reference sequence). The CDR3 is 13 amino acids. CDR3 sequence: CASSLSRGNEQFF. CDR3 in DNA: TGTGCCAGCAGTTTATCCAGGGGCAATGAGCAGTTCTTC.

This chain links TRBV4-2 with TRBJ2-7, with TRBD2 identical over 8 bases. From germline, CDR1 is LGHNA and CDR2 YNFKEQ. This CDR3 comprises 14 residues. Germline trimming cut 7 bases from V and 2 bases from J; bases unmatched to any gene: 7. The CDR3 sequence: CASNSGGATYEQYF. The CDR3 DNA reads as TGTGCCAGCAACAGCGGGGGCGCTACCTACGAGCAGTACTTC.

The chain couples TRBV7-3 to TRBJ2-3, with D tentatively TRBD2 (6 bases). V was clipped by 5 bases and J by 0 bases, with 12 bases between them. Germline V gives CDR1 SGHTA, CDR2 FQGTGA. The CDR3 is made up of 15 amino acids. The chain's CDR3 is CASSPIAESTDTQYF. CDR3 coding DNA: TGTGCCAGCAGCCCGATAGCGGAGAGCACAGATACGCAGTATTTT.

The V gene is TRBV6-5, the J gene TRBJ2-3, with 8 bases fitting TRBD1. Germline V gives CDR1 MNHEY, CDR2 SVGAGI. CDR3 length: 14 residues. With 6 bases clipped from V and 4 bases from J, the junction kept 6 bases outside the gene matches. The CDR3: CASRLGQDADTQYF. CDR3 coding DNA: TGTGCCAGCAGGCTGGGACAGGACGCAGATACGCAGTATTTT.

The chain has TRBV5-1 and TRBJ1-4; D unresolved. Per the germline V gene, CDR1 is SGHRS and CDR2 is YFSETQ. Trimming took 0 bases from V and 4 from J, leaving 7 bases between them. This CDR3 is built from 14 residues. CDR3 loop: CASSLAQNNEKLFF. The CDR3 DNA reads as TGCGCCAGCAGCTTGGCGCAGAATAATGAAAAACTGTTTTTT.